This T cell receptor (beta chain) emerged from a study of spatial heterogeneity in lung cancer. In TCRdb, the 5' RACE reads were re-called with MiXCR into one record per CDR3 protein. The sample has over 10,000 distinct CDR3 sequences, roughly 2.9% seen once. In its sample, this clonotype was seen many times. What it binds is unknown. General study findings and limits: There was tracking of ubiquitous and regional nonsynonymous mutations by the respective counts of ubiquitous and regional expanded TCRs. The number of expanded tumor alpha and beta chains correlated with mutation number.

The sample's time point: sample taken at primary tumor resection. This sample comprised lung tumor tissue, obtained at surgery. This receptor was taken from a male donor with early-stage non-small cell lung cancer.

CDR3: CASSKGPGHTYEQYF. Written as DNA, the CDR3 is TGTGCCAGCAGCAAAGGCCCGGGACATACCTACGAGCAGTACTTC. The chain has TRBV21-1 and TRBJ2-7; the listed D gene, TRBD1, was not tested against the DNA. TRBV21-1 is termed a pseudogene. The CDR3 is 15 residues long.